The rows below give T cell receptor beta chains drawn from one sample of a study of blood T cell repertoires in COVID-19. TCRdb's copy holds only in-frame clones and misses some; the assay was immunoSEQ multiplex PCR. The data show roughly 150,000 clones, 85% seen once. Sequencing used PBMCs or T cells enriched from blood (not recorded which). Receptor source: a woman in her forties who had recovered from COVID-19. The CDR3 runs from the conserved cysteine through the conserved F or W. Each record gives: V gene, clone size, CDR3 protein. Expanded clones get a size class; other rows say once, few or many, or leave the size out.

TRBV7-8 once CASSLAAAVNTEAFF
TRBV5-6 . CASSSLGQGSTDTQYF
TRBV5-1 . CASSFGTGDEKLFF
TRBV3-1/TRBV3-2 few CASSQDLPGGRYEQYF
TRBV5-1 . CASSTSGRNDEQYF
TRBV27 . CASSHRSSTDTQYF
TRBV19 . CASREVGQIYGYTF
TRBV25-1 . CASNGGGLSGNTIYF
TRBV12-2 . CASRSLFSGELFF
TRBV12-3/TRBV12-4 . CASSVSLF
TRBV7-9 . CASSPVRTLNTEAFF
TRBV30 . CAWSVGGGYTF
TRBV10-1 . CASSEHSNYGYTF
TRBV25-1 many CASRNEGQGWGYEKLFF
TRBV30 . CACRQGWYNEQFF
TRBV12-3/TRBV12-4 . CASSFQDSYEQYF
TRBV27 . CASSLSQQGSNQPQHF
TRBV21-1 . CASSIIRTSGPNEQFF
TRBV13 once CASSLPRGTGQGITGELFF
TRBV6-5 . CASSSGSSYNEQFF
TRBV27 . CASSPQGIDGYTF
TRBV15 . CATSIYRDGGTEAFF
TRBV5-6 . CASSSGTGAYEQYF
TRBV9 . CASSVEGTGNTGELFF
TRBV6-4 . CASSGRDNEKLFF
TRBV5-1 . CASSLLFSGSPYNEQFF
TRBV2 . CASRNSGTGYSNQPQHF
TRBV9 . CASSGAPGQGYNEQFF
TRBV7-8 . CASNLRTGNSYEQYF
TRBV12-3/TRBV12-4 . CASSIGENNEQFF
TRBV5-6 once CASSLKGLPYEQYF
TRBV9 . CASKEGSGPPGTEAFF
TRBV11-2 . CASSRLAGKSTDTQYF
TRBV6-5 . CASKDRHYEQYF
TRBV20-1 . CSARSRYGYTF
TRBV9 once CASSESPGLSGQPQHF
TRBV29-1 . CSVDLAGETQYF
TRBV12-5 . CASGLPRGGQGIYEQYF
TRBV30 once CAWSDLAGGPQNEQFF
TRBV6-5 few CASRSDRGGGYTF